The sequence of this TCR beta chain was determined in a study of T cell repertoires in cytomegalovirus infection. Study information: Newly reported HLA-C-restricted and thoroughly characterized HLA-B-restricted CMV epitopes were employed. Indications of both CMV infection and matching HLA type were provided by public TCR beta signatures.

Study observations and caveats: HLA-C-restricted CMV clonotypes gave the most frequent clonotype in two of eight donors.

This clonotype was picked up one time. Its target is not known. The CDR3 has 18 amino acids. Unmatched junction bases numbered 12, after V lost 2 bases and J lost 0 bases. Via MiXCR, TCRdb re-called the reads, giving one row per CDR3 protein. Of approximately 300,000 distinct CDR3 sequences in the sample, about 29% are singletons; the top ten hold about 19%. The TCR comes from a human donor in good health (CMV status not recorded). Some clones in this sample may be carry-over from other donors' samples. Sample: cultured PBMCs, taken from culture after CMV antigen stimulation. J is TRBJ2-5 and V is TRBV23-1, with 7 bases identical to TRBD2. TRBV23-1 is annotated as an ORF whose role is uncertain. This chain's CDR3 is CASSQPMARETHQETQYF. In nucleotides, the CDR3 is TGCGCCAGCAGTCAACCCATGGCGCGGGAGACTCACCAAGAGACCCAGTACTTC.